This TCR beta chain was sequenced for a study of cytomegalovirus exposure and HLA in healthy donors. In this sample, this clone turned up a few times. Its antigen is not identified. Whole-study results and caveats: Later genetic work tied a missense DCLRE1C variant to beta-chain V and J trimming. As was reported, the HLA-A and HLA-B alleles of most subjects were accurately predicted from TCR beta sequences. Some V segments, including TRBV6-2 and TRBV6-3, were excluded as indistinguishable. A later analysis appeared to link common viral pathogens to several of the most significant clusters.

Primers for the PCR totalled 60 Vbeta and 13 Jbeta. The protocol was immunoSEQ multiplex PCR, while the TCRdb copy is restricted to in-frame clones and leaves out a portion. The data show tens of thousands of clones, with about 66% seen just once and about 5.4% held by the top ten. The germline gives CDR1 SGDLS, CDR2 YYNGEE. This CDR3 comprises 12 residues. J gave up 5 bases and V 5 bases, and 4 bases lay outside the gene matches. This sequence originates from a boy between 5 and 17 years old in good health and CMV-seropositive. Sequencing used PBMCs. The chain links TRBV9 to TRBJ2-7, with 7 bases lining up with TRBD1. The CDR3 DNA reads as TGTGCCAGCAGTCCCGACAGGGACGAGCAGTACTTC. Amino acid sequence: CASSPDRDEQYF.